This TCR beta chain comes out of a study of radiotherapy plus CTLA-4 blockade in lung cancer. CDR3 size: 14 residues. CDR1 and CDR2 (germline): SGHTA, FQGNSA. The germline V and J ends were trimmed by 5 bases and 7 bases, with 17 bases remaining between them. Profiling relied on immunoSEQ multiplex PCR, and the TCRdb table lists in-frame clones only, not all of them. Here the sample spans about 77,000 clones, roughly 70% being singletons. The receptor's source is a human donor with non-small cell lung cancer whose response to radiotherapy plus ipilimumab could not be evaluated. This chain links TRBV7-2 with TRBJ1-2; D is perhaps TRBD1 (6 bases). The specimen was peripheral blood, collected from a patient treated with radiotherapy plus ipilimumab. CDR3 coding DNA: TGTGCCAGCAGCGCTACACAGGGTACCGGTGGCTACACCTTC. Its protein product is CASSATQGTGGYTF.